This T cell receptor (beta chain) originates from a study of blood T cell repertoires in COVID-19. The overall study: Samples taken during acute and convalescent COVID-19 were collected in the United States, Italy and Spain.

The CDR3 runs 14 residues. V trimming: 3 bases; J trimming: 0 bases; junction bases outside the gene matches: 3. CDR1 and CDR2 (germline): SQVTM, ANQGSEA. Assay: immunoSEQ multiplex PCR; the TCRdb copy retains only in-frame clones and omits some. This table holds around 94,000 clones, 80% to 95% found once. The rearrangement joins TRBV29-1 to TRBJ1-2; TRBD1 matches 8 bases. This sequence originates from a young man with acute or convalescent COVID-19. Sequenced input: peripheral blood. The chain's CDR3 is CSVDTTGANYGYTF. The CDR3 nucleotides are TGCAGCGTTGACACGACAGGGGCTAACTATGGCTACACCTTC.